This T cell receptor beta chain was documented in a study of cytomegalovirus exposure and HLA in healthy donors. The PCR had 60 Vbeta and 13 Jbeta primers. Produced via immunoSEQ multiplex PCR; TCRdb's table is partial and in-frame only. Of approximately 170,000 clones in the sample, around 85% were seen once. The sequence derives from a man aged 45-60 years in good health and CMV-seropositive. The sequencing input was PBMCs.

CDR3 DNA: TGTGCCAGCAGTGGACAGGGTGCCTATAATTCACCCCTCCACTTT. It codes for CASSGQGAYNSPLHF. This chain uses TRBV2 with TRBJ1-6, with TRBD1 identical over 7 bases. This CDR3 contains 15 residues. Germline loops: CDR1 SNHLY, CDR2 FYNNEI. With 4 bases clipped from V and 2 bases from J, the junction kept 2 bases outside the gene matches. The full variable domain, completed using reference TRBV2 and TRBJ1-6, is EPEVTQTPSHQVTQMGQEVILRCVPISNHLYFYWYRQILGQKVEFLVSFYNNEISEKSEIFDDQFSVERPDGSNFTLKIRSTKLEDSAMYFCASSGQGAYNSPLHFGNGTRLTVT.